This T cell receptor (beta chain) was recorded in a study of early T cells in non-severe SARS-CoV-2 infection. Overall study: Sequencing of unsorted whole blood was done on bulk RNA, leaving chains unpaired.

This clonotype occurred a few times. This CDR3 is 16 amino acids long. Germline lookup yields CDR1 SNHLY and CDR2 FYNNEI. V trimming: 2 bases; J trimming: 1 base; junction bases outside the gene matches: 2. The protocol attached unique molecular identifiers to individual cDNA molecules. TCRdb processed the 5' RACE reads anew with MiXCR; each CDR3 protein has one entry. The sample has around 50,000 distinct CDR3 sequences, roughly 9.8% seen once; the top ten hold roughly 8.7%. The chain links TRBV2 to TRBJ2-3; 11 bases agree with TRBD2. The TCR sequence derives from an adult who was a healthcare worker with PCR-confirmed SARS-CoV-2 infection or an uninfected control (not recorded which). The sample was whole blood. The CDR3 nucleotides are TGTGCCAGCAGTGAACTACTAGCGGGGGGCACAGATACGCAGTATTTT. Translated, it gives CASSELLAGGTDTQYF. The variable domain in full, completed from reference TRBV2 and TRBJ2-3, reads EPEVTQTPSHQVTQMGQEVILRCVPISNHLYFYWYRQILGQKVEFLVSFYNNEISEKSEIFDDQFSVERPDGSNFTLKIRSTKLEDSAMYFCASSELLAGGTDTQYFGPGTRLTVL.